This TCR beta chain was identified during a study of OX40 agonist ivuxolimab in advanced cancers. Broadly, across the study: Ivuxolimab, which targeted the costimulatory receptor OX40 (CD134), was an agonistic, fully human IgG2 monoclonal antibody. The paper describes the monotherapy dose-escalation part (N of about 55 patients) of the phase I trial of ivuxolimab. A male proportion of roughly 85% and a mean age of approximately 60 years, ranging from 23 to 79, were recorded for the dose-escalation cohort. Patients were allowed to have had prior anti-PD-1, anti-PD-L1 or anti-CTLA-4 therapy, and less than 45% of the dose-escalation patients had previously received checkpoint inhibitors. Peripheral TCRbeta sequencing was intended to test whether TCR sequence diversity was altered and clonal T-cell expansion was caused by ivuxolimab. Of the 52 patients in dose escalation, 19 had hepatocellular carcinoma, approximately 15 had melanoma, 9 had renal cell carcinoma and 9 had head and neck cancer. Partial responses were achieved by three dose-escalation patients, of whom one had hepatocellular carcinoma and two had cutaneous melanoma. Intravenous ivuxolimab was administered to patients every 2 weeks at six dose levels: 0.01, 0.1, 0.3, 1.5, 3 and 10 mg/kg. General findings and caveats noted by the study authors: In the 0.1-3.0 mg/kg groups, partial responders had among the lowest normalized peripheral clonal expansion, particularly in CD8+ T cells. Low levels of normalized T-cell clonal expansion were also shown by some nonresponding patients. The antigen specificity of the peripheral T cells that underwent clonal expansion was not determined. Clonal expansion of both CD4+ and CD8+ blood T cells was observed from baseline to week 6 at doses 0.1 to 3.0 mg/kg. After ivuxolimab, CD8+ T cells had more expanded clones than CD4+ T cells on average.

On this clone: Its recognized antigen is unknown. No much larger clone is present one base from it, and per-base qualities are unavailable.

Including the terminal cysteine and phenylalanine, the CDR3 comprises 17 residues. The only DNA kept is the CDR3, 51 bases in frame from the first base. V is reduced by 5 bases and J by 4 bases, leaving a spacing of 24 bases between them. CDR1 and CDR2 (MDHEN, SYDVKM) derive from the germline V gene. Genomic DNA was isolated from the sorted cells so that the TCRbeta CDR3 region could be sequenced. The immunoSEQ Assay was used for sequencing of TCRbeta CDR3 regions. As stored in TCRdb, this immuneACCESS dataset retains in-frame rearrangements with V and J assigned. A fraction of the clones does not appear; measured against another copy, unresolved V genes explain less than half of the discrepancy, and the remainder lacks a known reason. The sample includes 69,000 or so clones, with around 89% observed a single time. The ten largest clones capture more than 5.5% of the sample. Patients with a history of autoimmune disease or receiving systemic immunosuppression were excluded from the trial. In every dose cohort, peripheral blood was drawn for TCR sequencing at baseline, cycle 4 day 1, and cycle 7 day 1. Samples came from an open-label, multicenter, first-in-human phase I dose-escalation trial of ivuxolimab. Adults with locally advanced or metastatic melanoma, renal cell, hepatocellular, or head and neck squamous cell carcinoma were enrolled in the trial. Before TCR sequencing, CD4+ T cells and CD8+ T cells were sorted from peripheral blood as separate populations.

The sequence was obtained from an adult with an advanced solid tumor such as melanoma, head and neck, liver or kidney cancer. The specimen was CD4+ or CD8+ T cells sorted from blood, collected in a trial of the OX40 agonist ivuxolimab. Rearrangement joined TRBV28 to TRBJ2-7; the D gene is possibly TRBD1, with 5 bases matching. This receptor has the CDR3 CASSQPPPQGVGYEQYF. The nucleotide sequence reads as follows: TGTGCCAGCAGTCAGCCCCCACCTCAGGGTGTGGGTTACGAGCAGTACTTC.